This entry lists 8 T cell receptor beta chains sequenced from one sample in a study of T cells in Graves' hyperthyroidism and ophthalmopathy. The source material, RNA transcripts, was used to amplify TCR beta CDR3 regions. Initially, a first-round RT-PCR of the TCR CDR3 employed the HTBI primer set. TCRdb independently ran MiXCR on the multiplex PCR reads; one entry per CDR3 protein. The table includes 350,000 to 500,000 distinct CDR3 sequences, roughly 13% detected once. The sample taken for sequencing was blood. The receptors were sampled from a young woman with Graves' hyperthyroidism.

V usage is TRBV20-1 and J usage is TRBJ1-1; tentative D call: TRBD1 (5 bases). Trimming pared 0 bases from V and 0 bases from J, leaving 17 bases between. The V gene's germline CDR1 is DFQATT and CDR2 SNEGSKA (reference sequence). The CDR3 runs 17 residues. This CDR3 reads CSARDFRDLAMNTEAFF. The CDR3 DNA reads TGCAGTGCTAGAGATTTTCGGGACCTGGCTATGAACACTGAAGCTTTCTTT.

The sample holds many counts of this clonotype. The chain joins TRBV18 to TRBJ2-4; D is unclear. This CDR3 spans 14 amino acids. The germline CDR1 and CDR2 sequences are KGHSH and LQKENI. V lost 3 bases and J lost 1, with 7 bases in between. CDR3 protein: CASSPPGAKNIQYF. The CDR3, as DNA: TGTGCCAGCTCACCTCCTGGGGCCAAAAACATTCAGTACTTC.

At least ten counts were recorded for this clonotype. The chain employs TRBV20-1 and TRBJ1-5, with D unresolved. This CDR3 spans 15 amino acids. Germline CDR1 DFQATT, CDR2 SNEGSKA (reference sequence). V lost 1 base and J lost 4, with 14 bases in between. DNA of the CDR3: TGCAGTGCTAGAGTAGGGCCAGGTAGGAATCAGCCCCAGCATTTT. This sequence encodes CSARVGPGRNQPQHF.

This clonotype appeared many times. The chain links TRBV2 to TRBJ1-2; TRBD1 might be the D (6 bases). The CDR3 is made up of 13 amino acids. Trimming removed 4 bases at V and 4 bases at J, with 10 bases between. Germline V gene sequence: CDR1 SNHLY, CDR2 FYNNEI. CDR3 region: CASSGGRGYGYTF. CDR3 in DNA: TGTGCCAGCAGTGGGGGCAGGGGCTATGGCTACACCTTC.

This clonotype was seen only a few times. The rearrangement links TRBV7-6 to TRBJ2-7; TRBD1 matches at 8 bases. With V trimmed by 2 bases and J by 1 base, 10 bases remained unmatched. The germline gives CDR1 SGHVS, CDR2 FNYEAQ. The CDR3 contains 17 residues. CDR3 region: CASSLFSAGTGSYEQYF. The CDR3 nucleotides read TGTGCCAGCAGCTTATTTTCAGCCGGGACAGGATCCTACGAGCAGTACTTC.

In this sample, this clonotype turned up many times. This chain uses TRBV6-1 with TRBJ1-6; TRBD1 agrees at 9 bases. This CDR3 spans 15 amino acids. CDR1 is MNHNS, CDR2 SASEGT, per germline. V trimming: 2 bases; J trimming: 10 bases; junction bases outside the gene matches: 6. Here the CDR3 DNA reads TGTGCCAGCAGTGAATTGGGACAGGGACGGTCACCCCTCCACTTT. Protein sequence: CASSELGQGRSPLHF.

This clonotype appeared many times. The V call is TRBV11-2, the J call TRBJ2-6, with a possible D match to TRBD1 (6 bases). Germline V gene data show CDR1 as SGHAT and CDR2 as FQNNGV. The CDR3 is 16 amino acids. V was pared by 5 bases and J by 2 bases, with 13 bases between. The CDR3 DNA is TGTGCCAGCAGCATGACACAGGGTGCTGGGGCCAACGTCCTGACTTTC. Its protein product is CASSMTQGAGANVLTF. Complete variable domain (other parts from reference TRBV11-2 and TRBJ2-6): EAGVAQSPRYKIIEKRQSVAFWCNPISGHATLYWYQQILGQGPKLLIQFQNNGVVDDSQLPKDRFSAERLKGVDSTLKIQPAKLEDSAVYLCASSMTQGAGANVLTFGAGSRLTVL.

In this sample, this clonotype turned up many times. The gene calls are TRBV20-1 and TRBJ2-1, with D perhaps matching TRBD1 or TRBD2 (6 bases each). V shed 4 bases and J shed 6 bases, with 7 bases lying between them. CDR3 length equals 11 residues. Germline V gene data show CDR1 as DFQATT and CDR2 as SNEGSKA (reference sequence). This chain's CDR3 is CSAKGGNEQFF. Written as DNA, the CDR3 is TGCAGTGCTAAGGGGGGCAATGAGCAGTTCTTC.